This passage covers 8 T cell receptor beta chains from one sample sequenced in a study of OX40 agonist ivuxolimab in advanced cancers. Using immunoSEQ multiplex PCR, the repertoire was profiled, and TCRdb retains in-frame clones only, with some absent. The sample shows about 66,000 clones, 85% to 90% of them seen only once. Sample: CD4+ or CD8+ T cells sorted from blood, taken in a trial of the OX40 agonist ivuxolimab. The receptors here all came from an adult with an advanced solid tumor such as melanoma, head and neck, liver or kidney cancer.

The chain uses TRBV27 and TRBJ2-7; 12 bases line up with TRBD1. The germline V gene has CDR1 MNHEY and CDR2 SMNVEV (reference sequence). V dropped 4 bases and J dropped 6; count of bases not matched to a gene: 4. CDR3 length equals 14 residues. The CDR3 sequence is CASSSGTGGIEQYF. CDR3 nucleotides: TGTGCCAGCAGTTCCGGGACAGGGGGCATCGAGCAGTACTTC.

As DNA, the CDR3 is TGTGCCAGCAGTCCCGGGGTAGCCTCAACCTACGAGCAGTACTTC. Its protein is CASSPGVASTYEQYF. The chain employs TRBV6-1 and TRBJ2-7; the D gene is possibly TRBD2 (5 bases). The CDR3 totals 15 residues. The V and J ends lost 5 bases and 2 bases respectively, with 16 bases between them. Germline V gene sequence: CDR1 MNHNS, CDR2 SASEGT.

The rearrangement uses TRBV2 and TRBJ1-4; tentatively, D is TRBD1 (5 bases). CDR3 size: 15 residues. Trimming left V 4 bases short and J 0 bases short, with 9 bases between. Per the germline V gene, CDR1 is SNHLY and CDR2 is FYNNEI. CDR3: CASSAGFATNEKLFF. CDR3 bases: TGTGCCAGCAGTGCAGGGTTTGCAACTAATGAAAAACTGTTTTTT.

The V gene is TRBV6-1, the J gene TRBJ1-3; D unresolved. V was clipped by 7 bases and J by 2 bases, with 12 bases between them. The V gene's germline CDR1 is MNHNS and CDR2 SASEGT. The length of the CDR3 is 14 residues. The CDR3 DNA reads TGTGCCAGCAAGCATCTGGGGACTGGAAACACCATATATTTT. Its translation: CASKHLGTGNTIYF.

The chain is built from TRBV28 and TRBJ2-2; TRBD2 is a possible D gene (5 bases). Trimming pared 6 bases from V and 3 bases from J, leaving 14 bases between. Germline V gene sequence: CDR1 MDHEN, CDR2 SYDVKM. The CDR3 length is 15 residues. The CDR3 region has the DNA TGTGCCAGCAGGCCCACGGGATTCGACACCGGGGAGCTGTTTTTT. It codes for CASRPTGFDTGELFF.

This chain connects TRBV27 to TRBJ2-7; weak D call: TRBD2 (5 bases). The CDR3 has 13 residues. From germline, CDR1 is MNHEY and CDR2 SMNVEV (reference sequence). Trimming stripped 0 bases from V and 5 bases from J, with 8 bases between. CDR3: CASSLSGVHEQYF. Here the CDR3 DNA reads TGTGCCAGCAGTTTATCGGGAGTTCACGAGCAGTACTTC.

The rearrangement joins TRBV6-1 to TRBJ1-5; D gene uncertain. This CDR3 region has 14 residues. V was pared by 4 bases and J by 3 bases, with 10 bases between. Germline V gene sequence: CDR1 MNHNS, CDR2 SASEGT. Here the CDR3 DNA reads TGTGCCAGCAGTGCCCGGGCCTACAATCAGCCCCAGCATTTT. Its translation is CASSARAYNQPQHF.

This clone was seen a single time. J is TRBJ2-7 and V is TRBV28; D unresolved. Germline assignment: CDR1 MDHEN and CDR2 SYDVKM. Trimming took 3 bases from V and 3 from J, leaving 9 bases between them. This CDR3 contains 13 residues. In DNA form, the CDR3 reads TGTGCCAGCAGTTTTGGCCTAGTCTACGAGCAGTACTTC. Protein sequence: CASSFGLVYEQYF.